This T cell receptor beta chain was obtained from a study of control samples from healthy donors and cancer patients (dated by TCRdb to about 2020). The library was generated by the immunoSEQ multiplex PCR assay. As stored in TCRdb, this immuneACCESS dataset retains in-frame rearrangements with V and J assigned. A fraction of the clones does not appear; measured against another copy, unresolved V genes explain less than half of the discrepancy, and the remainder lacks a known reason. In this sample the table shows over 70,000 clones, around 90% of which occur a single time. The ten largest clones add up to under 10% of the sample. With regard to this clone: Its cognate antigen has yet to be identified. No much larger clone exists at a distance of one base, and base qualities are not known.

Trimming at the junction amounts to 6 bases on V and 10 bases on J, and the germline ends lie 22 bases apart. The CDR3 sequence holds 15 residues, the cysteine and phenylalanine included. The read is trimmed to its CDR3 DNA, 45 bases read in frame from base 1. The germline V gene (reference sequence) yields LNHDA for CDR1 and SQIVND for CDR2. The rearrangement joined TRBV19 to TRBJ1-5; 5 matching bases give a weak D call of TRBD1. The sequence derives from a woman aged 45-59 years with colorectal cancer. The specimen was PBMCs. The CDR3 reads CASSPIGTHISPQHF. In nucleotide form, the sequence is TGTGCCAGTAGCCCCATAGGGACCCATATCAGCCCCCAGCATTTT.